Reported below is one T cell receptor beta chain. What it binds is unknown. The sample originates from a study of OX40 agonist ivuxolimab in advanced cancers. The CDR3 totals 18 residues. The V gene's germline CDR1 is SGHVS and CDR2 FNYEAQ. The ends were cut back, 1 base at V and 0 bases at J, with 16 bases in the middle. Repertoires were generated with immunoSEQ multiplex PCR, while TCRdb's copy carries only in-frame clones and drops some. Among 40,000 to 50,000 clones listed, approximately 90% were seen once. Overall study findings and caveats: Nonresponders, in some cases, also had low normalized T-cell clonal expansion. Averaging showed that CD8+ T cells had more expanded clones than CD4+ did.

The genes are TRBV7-6 and TRBJ1-5; D might be TRBD1 (6 bases). Material: CD4+ or CD8+ T cells sorted from blood, obtained in a trial of the OX40 agonist ivuxolimab. This sequence originates from an adult with an advanced solid tumor such as melanoma, head and neck, liver or kidney cancer. DNA for the CDR3: TGTGCCAGCAGCTTAGGGGCCGGGGGCTCGTATAGCAATCAGCCCCAGCATTTT. This translates into CASSLGAGGSYSNQPQHF.